This TCR beta chain derives from a study of cytomegalovirus exposure and HLA in healthy donors. At collection, donors were nominally healthy, but unrecorded immune exposures were probable. Study-wide results and caveats: Most of the TCR beta V segments (in an earlier analysis) were productive either about 87% or about 30% of the time. In a later analysis, around 18,000 TCR beta sequences were associated with HLA alleles at 0.05 false discovery rate. The majority of TCR sequences were rare, yet some public TCRs appeared in many donors.

CDR3 length: 18 amino acids. Germline assignment: CDR1 LGHNA and CDR2 YSLEER. Trimming left V 1 base short and J 8 bases short, with 26 bases between. Worth noting for this clone: Its cognate antigen is unknown.

Amplification used 60 Vbeta primers and 13 Jbeta primers. TCRdb keeps only in-frame clones here, not all; method: immunoSEQ multiplex PCR. The table records approximately 70,000 clones, around 76% of them present only once. The genes are TRBV4-3 and TRBJ1-2; the D gene is possibly TRBD1 (5 bases). The sequenced sample consisted of PBMCs. The clonotype comes from a middle-aged man in good health and CMV-seronegative. The CDR3 DNA sequence: TGCGCCAGCAGCCAAGTTTTGTCTACGTCGGGGGGATTTTGGGGCTACACCTTC. Amino acid sequence: CASSQVLSTSGGFWGYTF.